The 2 T cell receptor beta chains below were found in one sample sequenced in a study of blood T cell repertoires in COVID-19. Using immunoSEQ multiplex PCR, the repertoire was profiled, and TCRdb retains in-frame clones only, with some absent. The table has fewer than 700,000 clones, roughly nine tenths seen once. Source material: peripheral blood. The receptors were sampled from a woman aged 45-60 years with COVID-19, enrolled during active disease.

The chain uses TRBV24-1 and TRBJ2-5; TRBD1 matches at 7 bases. This CDR3 is 15 amino acids long. V dropped 0 bases and J dropped 1; count of bases not matched to a gene: 1. Germline V gives CDR1 KGHDR, CDR2 SFDVKD. The CDR3 nucleotides read TGTGCCACCAGTGATTTGCACAGGGGCCAAGAGACCCAGTACTTC. Its protein product is CATSDLHRGQETQYF.

V is TRBV6-6 and J is TRBJ1-1, with D tentatively TRBD1 (5 bases). Germline loops: CDR1 MNHNY, CDR2 SVGAGI (reference sequence). This CDR3 is 13 amino acids long. The V end was cut by 7 bases, the J end by 1 base, with 10 bases between. CDR3 loop: CASTWGENTEAFF. The DNA for the CDR3 is TGTGCCAGCACCTGGGGGGAGAACACTGAAGCTTTCTTT.